The source of this T cell receptor (beta chain) is a study of technical replicates of blood from several donors. In germline, CDR1 is SGHTA, CDR2 FQGNSA. J was trimmed by 4 bases and V by 2 bases; bases with no gene match: 2. CDR3 length equals 16 residues. The assay was immunoSEQ multiplex PCR, and TCRdb's table has in-frame clones only and misses some. The table records roughly 52,000 clones, nearly 95% of them present only once. The sequencing input was PBMCs. The clonotype comes from a human donor in good health. Some clones in this sample may be carry-over from other donors' samples. The V call is TRBV7-2, the J call TRBJ2-3, with 14 positions matching TRBD2. DNA for the CDR3: TGTGCCAGCAGCTTACGACTAGCGGGAGGGGCAGATACGCAGTATTTT. Its translation is CASSLRLAGGADTQYF.